The 17 T cell receptor beta chains below all came from one sample that was sequenced in a study of blood T cell repertoires in COVID-19. TCRdb's table, derived via immunoSEQ multiplex PCR, lists solely in-frame clones and lacks some. Among some 290,000 clones, around nine tenths were seen once, and the ten largest hold around 11%. Material: peripheral blood. These receptors all stem from a woman aged 25 to 39 with COVID-19, enrolled during active disease.

This clone appeared a single time. J is TRBJ1-1 and V is TRBV5-4; D remains unclear. The CDR3 covers 16 residues. With 1 base removed from V and 2 bases from J, the gap between germline ends came to 15 bases. Germline lookup yields CDR1 SGHNT and CDR2 YYREEE (reference sequence). The CDR3 loop is CASSLSTTGSNTEAFF. In nucleotides, the CDR3 is TGTGCCAGCAGCTTGTCAACGACGGGGAGCAACACTGAAGCTTTCTTT.

The V call is TRBV11-2, the J call TRBJ2-1; 14 nucleotides agree with TRBD2. The V segment lost 1 base and the J segment 10 bases; nucleotides outside the gene matches: 3. The germline CDR1 and CDR2 sequences are SGHAT and FQNNGV. This CDR3 has 15 amino acids. CDR3 sequence (DNA): TGTGCCAGCAGCTTAGGACGACTAGCGGGAGGGGAGCAGTTCTTC. It is translated as CASSLGRLAGGEQFF.

This chain uses TRBV6-4 with TRBJ2-6, with D perhaps TRBD2 (6 bases). Germline V CDR1 and CDR2: MRHNA, SNTAGT. V was shortened by 6 bases and J by 0 bases, with 9 bases between the two germline ends. The CDR3 runs 15 residues. The CDR3 loop reads CASSRDSSGANVLTF. In nucleotides, the CDR3 is TGTGCCAGCAGCCGGGACTCCTCTGGGGCCAACGTCCTGACTTTC.

Only one count was recorded for this clone. V gene TRBV5-6 combines with J gene TRBJ1-5, with TRBD1 matching 9 bases. The CDR3 runs to 13 residues. Germline V gives CDR1 SGHDT, CDR2 YYEEEE. The trim removed 4 bases at V and 7 bases at J, leaving 3 bases unmatched. Here the CDR3 reads CASSRTGVQPQHF. The CDR3 DNA reads TGTGCCAGCAGCCGGACAGGGGTGCAGCCCCAGCATTTT.

On this clone itself: Other DNA variants within this sample encode the same CDR3. This chain links TRBV30 with TRBJ1-4; 12 positions agree with TRBD1. J lost 7 bases, V lost 2 bases, and 2 bases had no gene match. Germline V gives CDR1 GTSNPN, CDR2 SVGIG (reference sequence). The CDR3 runs to 14 residues. CDR3 DNA sequence: TGTGCCTGGAGTAGGGACAGGGGGCGTGAAAAACTGTTTTTT. Protein product: CAWSRDRGREKLFF.

The genes are TRBV27 and TRBJ2-1; D might be TRBD2 (5 bases). The V end was cut by 0 bases, the J end by 7 bases, with 7 bases between. The germline V gene has CDR1 MNHEY and CDR2 SMNVEV (reference sequence). CDR3 length: 13 amino acids. The chain's CDR3 is CASSLSRENEQFF. The CDR3 DNA follows: TGTGCCAGCAGTTTATCGAGGGAAAATGAGCAGTTCTTC.

The rearrangement links TRBV6-5 to TRBJ1-3, with D perhaps TRBD1 (6 bases). The germline gives CDR1 MNHEY, CDR2 SVGAGI. This CDR3 is built from 15 residues. V gave up 2 bases and J gave up 3 bases, with 11 bases separating them. The CDR3 reads CASSYSRGYGNTIYF. The CDR3 DNA reads TGTGCCAGCAGTTACAGCAGGGGATATGGAAACACCATATATTTT.

This clone appeared a few times. The V and J genes are TRBV7-8 and TRBJ1-4, with D possibly TRBD1 on 5 matching bases. Trimming pared 5 bases from V and 8 bases from J, leaving 15 bases between. Germline CDR1 and CDR2: SGHVS and FQNEAQ. CDR3 length equals 14 residues. CDR3 in DNA: TGTGCCAGCAGCCGAGACGGGGGTTACGAAAAACTGTTTTTT. Translation gives CASSRDGGYEKLFF.

The chain employs TRBV19 and TRBJ2-1, with TRBD2 as a possible D gene (6 bases). Germline CDR1 reads LNHDA; CDR2 reads SQIVND (reference sequence). The CDR3 is made up of 15 amino acids. The ends were cut back, 4 bases at V and 0 bases at J, with 10 bases in the middle. The CDR3 spells CASSKTSNSYNEQFF. The CDR3 DNA reads TGTGCCAGTAGTAAGACTAGTAACTCCTACAATGAGCAGTTCTTC.

V usage is TRBV6-5 and J usage is TRBJ2-2; TRBD1 is a possible D gene (6 bases). The V gene lost 6 bases and the J gene lost 2 bases, with 13 bases spanning the gap. This CDR3 spans 15 amino acids. CDR1 is MNHEY and CDR2 is SVGAGI in the germline V gene. Written as DNA, the CDR3 is TGTGCCAGCAGGCTACCGGGACATAACACCGGGGAGCTGTTTTTT. Translated: CASRLPGHNTGELFF.

This rearrangement joins TRBV20-1 to TRBJ2-3; unclear D gene. The germline V and J ends were trimmed by 2 bases and 6 bases, with 6 bases remaining between them. The CDR3 length is 11 residues. CDR1 DFQATT and CDR2 SNEGSKA come from the germline V gene (reference sequence). The CDR3 DNA sequence: TGCAGTGCTAGATCTTCGGATACGCAGTATTTT. Translated, it gives CSARSSDTQYF.

The chain uses TRBV9 and TRBJ2-1; 10 bases line up with TRBD2. The J segment lost 9 bases and the V segment lost 0 bases, leaving 18 bases of the junction unmatched. CDR1 and CDR2 (germline): SGDLS, YYNGEE. The CDR3 is 19 residues long. CDR3 coding DNA: TGTGCCAGCAGCGTAGCGGGCAGGCCGGGGCTAGCGGGAGCGGGTGAGCAGTTCTTC. This gives the protein CASSVAGRPGLAGAGEQFF.

This clone was counted once. The J gene is TRBJ1-1, the V gene TRBV3-1 (or the pseudogene TRBV3-2), with 8 bases matching TRBD1. Germline V gene sequence: CDR1 LGHDT, CDR2 YNNKEL (reference sequence). Trimming took 4 bases from V and 5 from J; bases not matched to a gene: 9. CDR3 length equals 15 residues. CDR3 DNA sequence: TGTGCCAGCAGCCCCCACCGGGACAGGAATACTGAAGCTTTCTTT. It codes for CASSPHRDRNTEAFF.

V usage is TRBV4-1 and J usage is TRBJ1-2, with 7 bases identical to TRBD1. The CDR3 covers 15 residues. CDR1 is MGHRA, CDR2 YSYEKL, per germline. J was trimmed by 8 bases and V by 2 bases; bases with no gene match: 11. CDR3: CASSQSGTVYPGYTF. The DNA of the CDR3 is TGCGCCAGCAGCCAATCGGGGACAGTGTACCCCGGCTACACCTTC.

The chain has TRBV7-2 and TRBJ1-6, with 11 bases aligning to TRBD1. This CDR3 is 17 amino acids long. Unmatched junction bases numbered 5, after V lost 1 base and J lost 6 bases. The germline gives CDR1 SGHTA, CDR2 FQGNSA. The CDR3 spells CASSLVGTGGPNSPLHF. CDR3 nucleotide sequence: TGTGCCAGCAGCTTAGTAGGGACAGGGGGACCTAATTCACCCCTCCACTTT.

This rearrangement joins TRBV7-8 to TRBJ1-2; D may be TRBD1 (5 bases). CDR1 and CDR2 (germline): SGHVS, FQNEAQ. The CDR3 spans 15 residues. Trimming took 1 base from V and 0 from J, leaving 9 bases between them. The CDR3 here is CASSLGRATNYGYTF. CDR3 bases: TGTGCCAGCAGCTTAGGCAGGGCCACTAACTATGGCTACACCTTC.

The chain recombines TRBV5-1 with TRBJ2-7; 12 nucleotides agree with TRBD2. The CDR3 extends over 19 amino acids. V lost 4 bases and J lost 5; bases outside the gene matches: 19. CDR1 is SGHRS and CDR2 is YFSETQ in the germline V gene. The CDR3 nucleotides read TGCGCCAGCAGCCAGGACAGGAAAACTCGGAGACTAGCGGGAGACGAGCAGTACTTC. It translates to CASSQDRKTRRLAGDEQYF. Filled out from reference TRBV5-1 and TRBJ2-7, the complete variable domain reads KAGVTQTPRYLIKTRGQQVTLSCSPISGHRSVSWYQQTPGQGLQFLFEYFSETQRNKGNFPGRFSGRQFSNSRSEMNVSTLELGDSALYLCASSQDRKTRRLAGDEQYFGPGTRLTVT.